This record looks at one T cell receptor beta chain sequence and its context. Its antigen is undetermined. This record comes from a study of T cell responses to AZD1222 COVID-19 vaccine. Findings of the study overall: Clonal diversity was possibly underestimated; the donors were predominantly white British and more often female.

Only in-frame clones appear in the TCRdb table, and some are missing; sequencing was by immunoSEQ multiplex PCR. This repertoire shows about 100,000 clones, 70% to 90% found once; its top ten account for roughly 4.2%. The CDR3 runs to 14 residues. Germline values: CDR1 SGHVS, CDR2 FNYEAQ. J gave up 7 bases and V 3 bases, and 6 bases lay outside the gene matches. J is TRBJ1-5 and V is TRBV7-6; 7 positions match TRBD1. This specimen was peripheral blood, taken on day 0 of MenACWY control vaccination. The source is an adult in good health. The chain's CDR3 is CASSFGQAIQPQHF. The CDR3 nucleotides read TGTGCCAGCAGCTTTGGACAGGCGATCCAGCCCCAGCATTTT.